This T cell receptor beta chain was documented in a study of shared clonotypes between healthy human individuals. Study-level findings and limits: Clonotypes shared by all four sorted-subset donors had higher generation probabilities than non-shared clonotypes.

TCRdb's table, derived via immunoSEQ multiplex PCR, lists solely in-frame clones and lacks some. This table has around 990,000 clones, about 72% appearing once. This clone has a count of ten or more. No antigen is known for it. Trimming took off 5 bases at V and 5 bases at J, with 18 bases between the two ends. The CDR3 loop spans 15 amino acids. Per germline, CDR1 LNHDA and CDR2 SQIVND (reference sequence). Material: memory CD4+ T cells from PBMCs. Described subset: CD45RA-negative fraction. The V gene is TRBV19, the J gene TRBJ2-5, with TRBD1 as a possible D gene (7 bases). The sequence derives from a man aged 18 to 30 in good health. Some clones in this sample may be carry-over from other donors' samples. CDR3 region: CASSEIRGELETQYF. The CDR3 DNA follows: TGTGCCAGTAGTGAGATCAGGGGGGAGTTGGAGACCCAGTACTTC.